The 20 T cell receptor beta chains in this list originate from one sample, sequenced in a study of cytotoxic CD8 clonotypes in ibrutinib-treated CLL. Data came from immunoSEQ multiplex PCR; TCRdb stores just in-frame clones and leaves some out. The sample yields some 85,000 clones, approximately 77% seen once. Source: PBMCs, taken after 24 months of ibrutinib treatment. The source of these receptors is a human donor with chronic lymphocytic leukemia.

V gene TRBV29-1 combines with J gene TRBJ2-3; the D is unclear. V was shortened by 0 bases and J by 10 bases, with 8 bases between the two germline ends. The CDR3 covers 11 residues. Germline V gives CDR1 SQVTM, CDR2 ANQGSEA. The CDR3 region is CSVEEPGAQYF. The DNA for the CDR3 is TGCAGCGTTGAAGAACCGGGTGCGCAGTATTTT.

The chain links TRBV29-1 to TRBJ2-3; 11 bases agree with TRBD2. CDR3 length: 14 amino acids. Trimming took 7 bases from V and 2 from J; bases not matched to a gene: 5. Germline V gene data show CDR1 as SQVTM and CDR2 as ANQGSEA. CDR3 nucleotides: TGCAGCGCCGGGACTAGCGGAAACACAGATACGCAGTATTTT. Translation: CSAGTSGNTDTQYF.

The CDR3 here is CASSRGEGNEQFF. The CDR3 DNA reads as TGTGCCAGCAGCCGCGGGGAGGGGAATGAGCAGTTCTTC. This chain joins TRBV11-1 and TRBJ2-1; TRBD2 matches 7 bases. Looked up from germline, CDR1 is SGHAT and CDR2 is FQDESV (reference sequence). V gave up 5 bases and J gave up 7 bases; unmatched junction bases: 5. This CDR3 has 13 residues.

The genes are TRBV30 and TRBJ2-7; D gene uncertain. The V gene lost 4 bases and the J gene lost 2 bases, with 12 bases spanning the gap. CDR1 and CDR2 (germline): GTSNPN, SVGIG (reference sequence). The CDR3 spans 13 residues. The DNA of the CDR3 is TGTGCCTGGAACCATGACATCCCCTACGAGCAGTACTTC. This encodes CAWNHDIPYEQYF.

The J gene is TRBJ2-5, the V gene TRBV15; D remains unclear. This CDR3 has 15 residues. The germline V gene encodes CDR1 LNHNV and CDR2 YYDKDF (reference sequence). V was clipped by 4 bases and J by 3 bases, with 15 bases between them. The CDR3 region has the DNA TGTGCCACCAGCAATGGGCCACAGAAGAAAGAGACCCAGTACTTC. Its protein product is CATSNGPQKKETQYF.

The chain joins TRBV29-1 to TRBJ2-1; D may be TRBD1 (6 bases). The CDR3 runs 12 residues. Trimming removed 3 bases from V and 13 bases from J, with 16 bases in between. CDR1 and CDR2 from the germline V gene are SQVTM and ANQGSEA. CDR3 nucleotide sequence: TGCAGCGTTGAGAGCTTGGGACACCTACAGTTCTTC. Protein product: CSVESLGHLQFF.

CDR3 DNA sequence: TGTGCCAGCAGCTTAAGCGGCGGCACTGAAGCTTTCTTT. Translation gives CASSLSGGTEAFF. The chain recombines TRBV11-2 with TRBJ1-1; D gene uncertain. The CDR3 extends over 13 amino acids. The germline V gene encodes CDR1 SGHAT and CDR2 FQNNGV. The V gene lost 2 bases and the J gene lost 4 bases, with 8 bases spanning the gap.

V and J are TRBV11-2 and TRBJ2-3; either TRBD1 or TRBD2 may fit D (6 bases each). V lost 5 bases and J lost 2, with 20 bases in between. The CDR3 totals 17 residues. The V gene's germline CDR1 is SGHAT and CDR2 FQNNGV. The CDR3 nucleotides read TGTGCCAGCAGCCTTCGTAGGGGGGCCCAGATCACAGATACGCAGTATTTT. Its protein product is CASSLRRGAQITDTQYF.

V usage is TRBV30 and J usage is TRBJ2-5, with unresolved D. Trimming cost V 3 bases and J 1 base, with 9 bases left between them. Germline V gives CDR1 GTSNPN, CDR2 SVGIG (reference sequence). CDR3 size: 13 residues. The CDR3 is CAWSQGIQETQYF. The DNA for the CDR3 is TGTGCCTGGAGCCAAGGGATCCAAGAGACCCAGTACTTC.

This chain links TRBV27 with TRBJ2-6; D not certain. This CDR3 spans 15 amino acids. Germline CDR1 MNHEY, CDR2 SMNVEV (reference sequence). V was cut by 6 bases and J by 2 bases, with 11 bases left in between. In DNA, the CDR3 is TGTGCCAGCAGACGCACTGTCCCTGGGGCCAACGTCCTGACTTTC. Translating gives CASRRTVPGANVLTF.

This clone has a handful of counts. The chain combines TRBV28 with TRBJ1-6, with a weak D call TRBD1 (6 bases). The CDR3 is 15 amino acids. The V end lost 5 bases, the J end lost 8 bases, and 16 bases lay between the germline ends. Germline lookup yields CDR1 MDHEN and CDR2 SYDVKM. CDR3 region: CASSPGTIGDSPLHF. CDR3 sequence (DNA): TGTGCCAGCAGTCCGGGGACAATTGGGGATTCACCCCTCCACTTT. Full variable domain (rest looked up from reference TRBV28 and TRBJ1-6): DVKVTQSSRYLVKRTGEKVFLECVQDMDHENMFWYRQDPGLGLRLIYFSYDVKMKEKGDIPEGYSVSREKKERFSLILESASTNQTSMYLCASSPGTIGDSPLHFGNGTRLTVT.

This chain connects TRBV5-4 to TRBJ2-1; no reliable D call. This CDR3 is 12 amino acids long. Between the trimmed V and J ends, which lost 3 bases and 8 bases, there was a span of 9 bases. Per the germline V gene, CDR1 is SGHNT and CDR2 is YYREEE (reference sequence). The chain's CDR3 is CASSSLLDEQFF. DNA of the CDR3: TGTGCCAGCAGCTCGCTTCTTGATGAGCAGTTCTTC. Supplemented by reference TRBV5-4 and TRBJ2-1, the full variable domain reads ETGVTQSPTHLIKTRGQQVTLRCSSQSGHNTVSWYQQALGQGPQFIFQYYREEENGRGNFPPRFSGLQFPNYSSELNVNALELDDSALYLCASSSLLDEQFFGPGTRLTVL.

The gene calls are TRBV5-6 and TRBJ2-2; D is uncertain. V was cut by 7 bases and J by 1 base, with 17 bases left in between. The CDR3 runs to 16 residues. Germline-derived CDR1 and CDR2 are SGHDT and YYEEEE. The DNA of the CDR3 is TGTGCCAGCCTCCGGAGTCGAGTTAGGAACACCGGGGAGCTGTTTTTT. Amino acids: CASLRSRVRNTGELFF.

A remark on this clone: An end of the junction differs from the germline gene, which may be a read error. V gene TRBV5-6 combines with J gene TRBJ1-2, with D maybe TRBD1 (6 bases). This CDR3 has 11 residues. Germline V gene data show CDR1 as SGHDT and CDR2 as YYEEEE. CDR3 sequence: CASSLTGFTAF. CDR3 coding DNA: TGTGCCAGCAGCTTGACAGGGTTTACGGCCTTC.

The J gene is TRBJ2-2, the V gene TRBV5-1; 14 bases are shared with TRBD2. J gave up 2 bases and V 4 bases, and 4 bases lay outside the gene matches. Germline V gives CDR1 SGHRS, CDR2 YFSETQ. The CDR3 runs to 17 residues. The DNA for the CDR3 is TGCGCCAGCAGCCCGGGACTAGCGGGAGTAAACACCGGGGAGCTGTTTTTT. This translates into CASSPGLAGVNTGELFF.

The genes are TRBV28 and TRBJ1-5; unclear D gene. Trimming left V 5 bases short and J 4 bases short, with 12 bases between. Per germline, CDR1 MDHEN and CDR2 SYDVKM. The CDR3 has 14 amino acids. The CDR3 reads CASSIGRGNQPQHF. CDR3 in DNA: TGTGCCAGCAGTATCGGACGGGGAAATCAGCCCCAGCATTTT.

The table lists this clone with a few counts. The J gene is TRBJ1-1, the V gene TRBV28; 8 positions match TRBD1. Trimming took 1 base from V and 8 from J; bases not matched to a gene: 6. This CDR3 contains 14 residues. The germline gives CDR1 MDHEN, CDR2 SYDVKM. The CDR3 DNA is TGTGCCAGCAGTTTATTTAGACAGGGGAGGGAAGCTTTCTTT. Residues: CASSLFRQGREAFF.

The chain uses TRBV9 and TRBJ2-1; D may match TRBD1 or TRBD2 (6 bases each). Germline V gene sequence: CDR1 SGDLS, CDR2 YYNGEE. Trimming shortened V by 4 bases and J by 9 bases, and 26 bases separated the two germline ends. The CDR3 runs 17 residues. CDR3 loop: CASSLDLGPKGGGEQFF. Written as DNA, the CDR3 is TGTGCCAGCAGCCTTGACCTGGGACCCAAGGGGGGTGGTGAGCAGTTCTTC.

The V and J genes are TRBV6-1 and TRBJ2-7; D call uncertain. There are 13 residues in the CDR3. CDR1 MNHNS and CDR2 SASEGT come from the germline V gene. Trimming removed 6 bases at V and 3 bases at J, with 12 bases between. CDR3 loop: CASSPLGRYEQYF. DNA for the CDR3: TGTGCCAGCAGCCCCTTAGGACGCTACGAGCAGTACTTC.

The CDR3 here is CASRRLATGESPLHF. The CDR3 DNA reads as TGTGCCAGCAGGCGGCTTGCGACAGGGGAATCACCCCTCCACTTT. V gene TRBV28 combines with J gene TRBJ1-6, with 8 bases matching TRBD1. This CDR3 contains 15 residues. Germline V gives CDR1 MDHEN, CDR2 SYDVKM. With V trimmed by 6 bases and J by 10 bases, 11 bases remained unmatched.